This TCR beta chain was documented in a study of cytomegalovirus exposure and HLA in healthy donors. Overall study: Out of 398 genotyped donors, 81% belonged to the Caucasian-associated ancestry cluster. Study-level points and caveats: Later analysis identified a missense DCLRE1C variant that was linked to TCR beta V- and J-gene trimming. Follow-up analysis found HLA locus-dependent TCR association rates, highest for DRB1 and lowest for HLA-C. Earlier analysis found most TCR beta V segments productive about 87% or about 30% of the time.

In its sample, this clone was seen once. Its antigen remains unidentified. With 60 Vbeta and 13 Jbeta primers, the PCR was carried out. Libraries were prepared by immunoSEQ multiplex PCR; TCRdb keeps only in-frame clonotypes and omits some of them. The repertoire consists of around 130,000 clones, with 70% to 90% occurring once and the leading ten covering 5.5% to 7%. This CDR3 contains 16 residues. Germline values: CDR1 SGHRS, CDR2 YFSETQ. V dropped 1 base and J dropped 0 bases, with 10 bases sitting between them. The sequence was obtained from a woman between 40 and 55 years old in good health and CMV-seropositive. This chain joins TRBV5-1 and TRBJ1-4; no reliable D call. The sequencing sample was made of PBMCs. The CDR3 DNA reads as TGCGCCAGCAGCTTGCAGGCTGGGCCAACTAATGAAAAACTGTTTTTT. Translated: CASSLQAGPTNEKLFF.